These 15 T cell receptor beta chains came from one sample sequenced in a study of regulatory T cells in long-lasting Graves disease. Sample time point: newly diagnosed GD, antithyroid drugs for less than 3 months. PBMC-extracted RNA yielded the TCR library. HTBI primers from iRepertoire and Arm-PCR of CDR3 regions yielded the TCR beta libraries. TCRdb redid the calling of the multiplex PCR reads with MiXCR, one entry per CDR3 protein. The table has about 210,000 distinct CDR3 sequences, around 20% seen once. These data were likewise used in another study, on T cells in Graves' hyperthyroidism and ophthalmopathy.

Sequenced here: peripheral blood mononuclear cells (PBMCs), sampled at new diagnosis, from a patient treated with antithyroid drugs. These receptors all come from a woman younger than 45 with Graves disease.

This clonotype was counted many times. The chain has TRBV30 and TRBJ2-2, with D maybe TRBD2 (5 bases). Germline V CDR1 and CDR2: GTSNPN, SVGIG (reference sequence). The V end lost 3 bases, the J end lost 1 base, and 12 bases lay between the germline ends. The CDR3 sequence is 15 residues long. CDR3 nucleotides: TGTGCCTGGAGGCCTACCGGACTGAACACCGGGGAGCTGTTTTTT. It specifies CAWRPTGLNTGELFF.

This clonotype was counted many times. The chain uses TRBV7-2 and TRBJ1-5, with D perhaps matching TRBD1 (6 bases). Trimming cost V 5 bases and J 6 bases, with 14 bases left between them. Germline V gives CDR1 SGHTA, CDR2 FQGNSA. CDR3 size: 14 residues. This CDR3 is CASSETGKVQPQHF. CDR3 nucleotide sequence: TGTGCCAGCAGCGAAACAGGGAAGGTTCAGCCCCAGCATTTT.

The sample holds many counts of this clonotype. The rearrangement uses TRBV7-2 and TRBJ1-2, with D perhaps matching TRBD1 (5 bases). Trimming pared 5 bases from V and 5 bases from J, leaving 24 bases between. This CDR3 has 17 amino acids. Germline V gene lookup returns CDR1 SGHTA and CDR2 FQGNSA. This CDR3 is CASSPDGDGERFYGYTF. The CDR3 DNA reads TGTGCCAGCAGCCCAGACGGGGACGGGGAGCGATTTTATGGCTACACCTTC.

This clonotype was counted only a few times. A much more abundant neighbour one base away suggests this may be a read error. CDR3 in DNA: TGTGCCAGCAGTTTAGCGTTACTAGGGAGGCATGGCTACACCTTC. Protein sequence: CASSLALLGRHGYTF. The rearrangement joins TRBV12-3 or TRBV12-4 to TRBJ1-2, with D unresolved. The germline V and J ends were trimmed by 0 bases and 6 bases, with 14 bases remaining between them. The CDR3 has 15 residues.

The gene calls are TRBV12-3 or TRBV12-4 and TRBJ1-1; D uncertain. The CDR3 runs 14 residues. V gave up 4 bases and J gave up 5 bases, with 14 bases separating them. CDR3 DNA sequence: TGTGCCAGCAGTTCCAAGTCCCTCCGGACTGAAGCTTTCTTT. This translates into CASSSKSLRTEAFF.

This clonotype occurred once. The genes are TRBV12-3 or TRBV12-4 and TRBJ2-6, with D hard to call. The germline V and J ends were trimmed by 6 bases and 4 bases, with 10 bases remaining between them. This CDR3 spans 14 amino acids. The CDR3 protein is CASSFRSGANVLTF. Here the CDR3 DNA reads TGTGCCAGCAGCTTCCGGAGCGGGGCCAACGTCCTGACTTTC.

This clonotype was counted many times. V is TRBV2 and J is TRBJ2-1, with D hard to call. Trimming cost V 8 bases and J 3 bases, with 11 bases left between them. The CDR3 is made up of 13 amino acids. Germline CDR1 reads SNHLY; CDR2 reads FYNNEI. CDR3 nucleotide sequence: TGTGCCAGCGTAAACGGCCTCTACAATGAGCAGTTCTTC. It translates to CASVNGLYNEQFF.

The V gene is TRBV11-1, the J gene TRBJ2-2; 13 bases align to TRBD2. CDR3 length equals 20 residues. Germline CDR1 is SGHAT and CDR2 is FQDESV (reference sequence). V trimming: 5 bases; J trimming: 1 base; junction bases outside the gene matches: 13. In DNA form, the CDR3 reads TGTGCCAGCAGCCACCGTCGGACTAGCGGGAGTCCCATGAACACCGGGGAGCTGTTTTTT. Its protein product is CASSHRRTSGSPMNTGELFF.

Points on this clonotype: This may be a read error, as it is one base from a much larger clone. Without the conserved terminal phenylalanine or tryptophan, this CDR3 likely stems from a read error. The chain employs TRBV19 and TRBJ1-1; no definite D call. The CDR3 contains 14 residues. V lost 3 bases and J 2 bases, leaving 10 bases between the germline ends. Germline CDR1 LNHDA, CDR2 SQIVND (reference sequence). The CDR3 loop is CASSMGGHNTEAFY. The CDR3 bases are TGTGCCAGTAGTATGGGAGGGCATAACACTGAAGCTTTCTAT.

This clonotype was counted many times. One end of the junction fails to match germline, which may point to a read error. The V and J genes are TRBV7-7 and TRBJ1-1, with 9 bases that match TRBD1. The CDR3 covers 17 residues. The germline V gene encodes CDR1 SSHAT and CDR2 FNYEAQ (reference sequence). CDR3 in amino acids: CASSLGSGTGPTPEAFF. CDR3 in DNA: TGTGCTAGCAGCCTTGGGAGCGGGACAGGGCCTACCCCTGAAGCTTTCTTT.

This clonotype was observed many times. The V call is TRBV6-4, the J call TRBJ1-5; 9 bases line up with TRBD1. Germline-derived CDR1 and CDR2 are MRHNA and SNTAGT. The V and J ends lost 0 bases and 7 bases, in that order; junction bases with no gene match: 16. CDR3 size: 19 residues. This CDR3 reads CASSDSNPAGDREGQPQHF. CDR3 nucleotides: TGTGCCAGCAGTGACTCGAACCCGGCCGGGGACAGGGAGGGCCAGCCCCAGCATTTT.

The V gene is TRBV28, the J gene TRBJ2-3, with D unclear. This CDR3 has 13 residues. Germline V lookup: CDR1 MDHEN, CDR2 SYDVKM. The V end was cut by 6 bases, the J end by 3 bases, with 10 bases between. The CDR3 DNA is TGTGCCAGCAGCTACATAGAAACAGATACGCAGTATTTT. Translation gives CASSYIETDTQYF.

This clonotype was counted at least ten times. V is TRBV28 and J is TRBJ1-1, with TRBD1 as a possible D gene (5 bases). Looked up from germline, CDR1 is MDHEN and CDR2 is SYDVKM. The CDR3 contains 16 residues. V was cut by 3 bases and J by 0 bases, with 14 bases left in between. CDR3 region: CASSFSRGNLNTEAFF. The CDR3 DNA sequence: TGTGCCAGCAGTTTTTCACGGGGGAATTTGAACACTGAAGCTTTCTTT. Together with reference TRBV28 and TRBJ1-1, the CDR3 gives the full variable domain: DVKVTQSSRYLVKRTGEKVFLECVQDMDHENMFWYRQDPGLGLRLIYFSYDVKMKEKGDIPEGYSVSREKKERFSLILESASTNQTSMYLCASSFSRGNLNTEAFFGQGTRLTVV.

The chain combines TRBV28 with TRBJ1-2; D unresolved. From germline, CDR1 is MDHEN and CDR2 SYDVKM. The CDR3 totals 12 residues. Trimming shortened V by 3 bases and J by 8 bases, and 10 bases separated the two germline ends. CDR3 loop: CASSFPTKGYTF. Here the CDR3 DNA reads TGTGCCAGCAGTTTTCCGACTAAAGGCTACACCTTC.

Ten or more counts support this clonotype. The V and J genes are TRBV10-3 and TRBJ1-2; no reliable D call. In germline, CDR1 is ENHRY, CDR2 SYGVKD. V lost 9 bases and J 3 bases, leaving 26 bases between the germline ends. The CDR3 runs 17 residues. As DNA, the CDR3 is TGTGCCATTAGATCCTCAATCCAGTTCCCCGCGGACTATGGCTACACCTTC. As protein: CAIRSSIQFPADYGYTF.